This TCR beta chain was sequenced for a study of blood T cells in healthy people across ages. To note about this clonotype: One end of the junction varies from germline; a read error may be responsible.

Using a J-beta primer mix together with a sample-barcoded 5' primer, a second PCR was run for roughly 7 to 12 cycles. TCRdb re-derived calls from the 5' RACE reads in MiXCR, one entry per CDR3 protein. The sample consists of around 1.7 million distinct CDR3 sequences, 28% of them appearing once. There are 15 residues in the CDR3. Germline CDR1 SGHRS, CDR2 YFSETQ. The chain carries TRBV5-1 and TRBJ2-7, with 7 bases identical to TRBD1. Sequenced: blood. This TCR came from a woman aged 25 to 45 in good health. The CDR3: CASSSDRASSYGQYF. CDR3 in DNA: TGCGCCAGCAGCTCTGACAGGGCAAGCTCCTACGGGCAGTACTTC.